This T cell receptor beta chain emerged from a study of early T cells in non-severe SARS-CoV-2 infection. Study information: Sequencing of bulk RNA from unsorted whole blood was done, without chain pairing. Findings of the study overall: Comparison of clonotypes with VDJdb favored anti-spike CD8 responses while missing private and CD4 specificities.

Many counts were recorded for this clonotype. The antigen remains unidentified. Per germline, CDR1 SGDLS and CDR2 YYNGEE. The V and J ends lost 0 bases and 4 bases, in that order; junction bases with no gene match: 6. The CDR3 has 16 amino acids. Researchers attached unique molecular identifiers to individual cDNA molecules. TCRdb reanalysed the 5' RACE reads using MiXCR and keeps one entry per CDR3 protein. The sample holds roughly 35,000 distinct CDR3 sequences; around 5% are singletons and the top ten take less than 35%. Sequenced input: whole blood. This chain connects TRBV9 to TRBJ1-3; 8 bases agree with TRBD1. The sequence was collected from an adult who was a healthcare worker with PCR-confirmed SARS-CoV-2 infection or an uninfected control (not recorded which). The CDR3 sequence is CASSVDQGAKGNTIYF. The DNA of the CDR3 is TGTGCCAGCAGCGTAGACCAGGGGGCGAAGGGAAACACCATATATTTT.